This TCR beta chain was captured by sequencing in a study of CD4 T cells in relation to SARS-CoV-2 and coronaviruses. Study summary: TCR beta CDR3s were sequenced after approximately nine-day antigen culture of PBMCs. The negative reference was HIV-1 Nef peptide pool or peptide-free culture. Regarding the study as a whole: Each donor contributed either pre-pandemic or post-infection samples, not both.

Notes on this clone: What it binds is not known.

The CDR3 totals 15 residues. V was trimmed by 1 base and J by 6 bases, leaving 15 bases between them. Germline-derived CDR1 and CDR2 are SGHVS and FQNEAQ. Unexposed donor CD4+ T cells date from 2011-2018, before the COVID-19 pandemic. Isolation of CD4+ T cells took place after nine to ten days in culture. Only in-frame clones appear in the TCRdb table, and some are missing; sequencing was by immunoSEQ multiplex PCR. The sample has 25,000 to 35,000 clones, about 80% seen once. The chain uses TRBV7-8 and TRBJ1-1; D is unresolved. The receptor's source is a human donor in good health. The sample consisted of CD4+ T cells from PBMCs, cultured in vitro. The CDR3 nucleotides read TGTGCCAGCAGCTTAGACGAACGAAGGTTGTCTGAAGCTTTCTTT. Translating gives CASSLDERRLSEAFF.